The clone carrying this T cell receptor beta chain was counted between two and nine times. Its antigen is currently unknown. This record comes from a study of CD8 T cells in ankylosing spondylitis. Points from the study as a whole: In the blood and synovial fluid of reactive arthritis, some motif variants had been previously reported. Disease-linked clones were reportedly significantly enriched in matched ankylosing spondylitis synovial fluid.

Molecular-barcoded quantitative 5'-RACE produced these TCR beta libraries. TCRdb analysed the 5' RACE reads with MiXCR anew, one entry per CDR3 protein. This table holds 250,000 to 300,000 distinct CDR3 sequences, 20% found once. The ends lost 3 bases at V and 1 base at J; junction bases unmatched: 5. The germline gives CDR1 SQVTM, CDR2 ANQGSEA. The CDR3 runs 15 residues. The rearrangement uses TRBV29-1 and TRBJ1-5; 8 bases fit TRBD1. Input material: blood, either unsorted or a sorted T cell fraction (not recorded which). The TCR was taken from a male donor with ankylosing spondylitis or in good health (not recorded which). This CDR3 reads CSVDRGRRSNQPQHF. The CDR3 nucleotides read TGCAGCGTTGACAGGGGGCGACGCAGCAATCAGCCCCAGCATTTT. Variable domain in full (rest from reference TRBV29-1 and TRBJ1-5): SAVISQKPSRDICQRGTSLTIQCQVDSQVTMMFWYRQQPGQSLTLIATANQGSEATYESGFVIDKFPISRPNLTFSTLTVSNMSPEDSSIYLCSVDRGRRSNQPQHFGDGTRLSIL.